This passage covers 19 T cell receptor beta chains from one sample sequenced in a study of OX40 agonist ivuxolimab in advanced cancers. Libraries were prepared by immunoSEQ multiplex PCR; TCRdb keeps only in-frame clonotypes and omits some of them. The sample includes roughly 83,000 clones, roughly 84% of them seen just once. The specimen was CD4+ or CD8+ T cells sorted from blood, collected in a trial of the OX40 agonist ivuxolimab. All receptors come from an adult with an advanced solid tumor such as melanoma, head and neck, liver or kidney cancer.

This chain links TRBV7-8 with TRBJ1-5; possibly TRBD1 for D (5 bases). V was pared by 4 bases and J by 4 bases, with 17 bases between. The CDR3 runs 16 residues. Germline V gene lookup returns CDR1 SGHVS and CDR2 FQNEAQ. The CDR3 DNA sequence: TGTGCCAGCAGCTCGGGACGTTTCCCGTCGAATCAGCCCCAGCATTTT. Residues: CASSSGRFPSNQPQHF.

The chain recombines TRBV6-1 with TRBJ2-6; D not certain. This CDR3 is 13 amino acids long. Germline V CDR1 and CDR2: MNHNS, SASEGT. V lost 7 bases and J 2 bases, leaving 6 bases between the germline ends. The CDR3: CASTVTGANVLTF. CDR3 sequence (DNA): TGTGCCAGCACGGTTACTGGGGCCAACGTCCTGACTTTC.

This clone has just one count. This sequence joins TRBV19 and TRBJ1-2, with 7 bases aligning to TRBD1. The junction had 8 bases not matched to a gene; V was cut back by 5 bases and J by 2 bases. CDR3 length: 15 residues. Germline loops: CDR1 LNHDA, CDR2 SQIVND (reference sequence). CDR3: CASSSPDRSNYGYTF. The CDR3 bases are TGTGCCAGTAGTTCCCCGGACAGGTCCAACTATGGCTACACCTTC.

This chain connects TRBV9 to TRBJ1-2; 9 bases line up with TRBD1. This CDR3 is built from 16 residues. Germline V lookup: CDR1 SGDLS, CDR2 YYNGEE. J was trimmed by 0 bases and V by 3 bases; bases with no gene match: 6. CDR3 DNA: TGTGCCAGCAGCGCAAACCGGGACAGGGCTAACTATGGCTACACCTTC. It is translated as CASSANRDRANYGYTF.

The chain combines TRBV5-1 with TRBJ2-1; 10 bases map to TRBD2. Losses at the gene ends were 2 bases for V and 6 bases for J; bases not matched to a gene: 2. The germline CDR1 and CDR2 sequences are SGHRS and YFSETQ. The CDR3 length is 14 residues. The CDR3: CASSLAGGPNEQFF. DNA of the CDR3: TGCGCCAGCAGCTTAGCGGGGGGGCCCAATGAGCAGTTCTTC. Combining the CDR3 with reference TRBV5-1 and TRBJ2-1 gives the whole variable domain KAGVTQTPRYLIKTRGQQVTLSCSPISGHRSVSWYQQTPGQGLQFLFEYFSETQRNKGNFPGRFSGRQFSNSRSEMNVSTLELGDSALYLCASSLAGGPNEQFFGPGTRLTVL.

This chain joins TRBV19 and TRBJ1-1, with no clear D. The CDR3 consists of 13 residues. Trimming pared 7 bases from V and 1 base from J, leaving 10 bases between. CDR1 and CDR2 (germline): LNHDA, SQIVND (reference sequence). The CDR3 here is CASNLQRNTEAFF. Written as DNA, the CDR3 is TGTGCCAGTAACCTTCAAAGGAACACTGAAGCTTTCTTT.

This clone was detected only once. The V call is TRBV5-1, the J call TRBJ2-3, with 9 bases aligning to TRBD2. With 4 bases clipped from V and 2 bases from J, the junction kept 2 bases outside the gene matches. Germline V gene sequence: CDR1 SGHRS, CDR2 YFSETQ. This CDR3 contains 14 residues. The CDR3 sequence: CASSPGLATDTQYF. The CDR3 bases are TGCGCCAGCAGCCCGGGACTAGCCACAGATACGCAGTATTTT.

In regard to this clone: This sample includes further DNA sequences coding for the same CDR3. The J gene is TRBJ1-1, the V gene TRBV5-1; possible D gene TRBD1, 6 bases. Germline V lookup: CDR1 SGHRS, CDR2 YFSETQ. The CDR3 is 15 residues long. Trimming removed 7 bases at V and 1 base at J, with 17 bases between. DNA for the CDR3: TGCGCCAGCGTCCCTAGGGGACATAGGAACACTGAAGCTTTCTTT. As protein: CASVPRGHRNTEAFF.

This clone was found once. The chain carries TRBV2 and TRBJ1-5; no clear D gene. The CDR3 length is 15 residues. Germline V lookup: CDR1 SNHLY, CDR2 FYNNEI. V was cut by 3 bases and J by 0 bases, with 9 bases left in between. DNA of the CDR3: TGTGCCAGCAGTGAGGTGGGGAATAGCAATCAGCCCCAGCATTTT. Translation gives CASSEVGNSNQPQHF.

The chain has TRBV5-1 and TRBJ2-3; 13 bases are a match to TRBD2. Germline trimming cut 4 bases from V and 1 base from J; bases unmatched to any gene: 9. CDR1 is SGHRS, CDR2 YFSETQ, per germline. This CDR3 has 18 residues. The CDR3 nucleotides are TGCGCCAGCAGCCCTGCCCCGGGACTAGCGGGGCGCACAGATACGCAGTATTTT. Encoded protein: CASSPAPGLAGRTDTQYF.

The chain joins TRBV11-1 to TRBJ1-2; D is possibly TRBD1 (5 bases). Trimming removed 4 bases from V and 7 bases from J, with 16 bases in between. The CDR3 is 14 residues long. In germline, CDR1 is SGHAT, CDR2 FQDESV (reference sequence). The CDR3 spells CASSSGPLIGGYTF. CDR3 nucleotide sequence: TGTGCCAGCAGCTCGGGACCGCTAATCGGTGGCTACACCTTC.

The chain has TRBV6-5 and TRBJ1-2, with D possibly TRBD1 on 5 matching bases. V was trimmed by 4 bases and J by 4 bases, leaving 16 bases between them. Germline V CDR1 and CDR2: MNHEY, SVGAGI. This CDR3 has 15 residues. CDR3 residues: CASSLGHLLGYGYTF. In nucleotides, the CDR3 is TGTGCCAGCAGTTTAGGACACCTTCTGGGCTATGGCTACACCTTC.

V gene TRBV7-6 combines with J gene TRBJ2-7; TRBD2 agrees at 13 bases. The CDR3 spans 15 residues. Per the germline V gene, CDR1 is SGHVS and CDR2 is FNYEAQ. The V segment lost 6 bases and the J segment 5 bases; nucleotides outside the gene matches: 7. This CDR3 is CASSPGLAGADEQYF. The DNA of the CDR3 is TGTGCCAGCAGTCCAGGACTAGCGGGAGCCGACGAGCAGTACTTC.

This chain joins TRBV6-5 and TRBJ2-2; 11 bases line up with TRBD2. From germline, CDR1 is MNHEY and CDR2 SVGAGI. CDR3 length: 15 amino acids. Trimming removed 2 bases from V and 5 bases from J; junction bases left unmatched: 1. CDR3 nucleotide sequence: TGTGCCAGCAGTTACCTAGCGGGAGGTACCGGGGAGCTGTTTTTT. Its protein product is CASSYLAGGTGELFF.

The chain recombines TRBV7-2 with TRBJ2-7; D could derive from TRBD1 or TRBD2 (5 bases each). V lost 4 bases, J lost 4 bases, and 14 bases lay in between. Germline V gives CDR1 SGHTA, CDR2 FQGNSA. CDR3 length: 14 amino acids. Here the CDR3 reads CASSSRLAGYEQYF. In nucleotides, the CDR3 is TGTGCCAGCAGCTCCCGTCTAGCAGGGTACGAGCAGTACTTC. Looking up the rest from reference TRBV7-2 and TRBJ2-7 gives the full variable domain: GAGVSQSPSNKVTEKGKDVELRCDPISGHTALYWYRQSLGQGLEFLIYFQGNSAPDKSGLPSDRFSAERTGGSVSTLTIQRTQQEDSAVYLCASSSRLAGYEQYFGPGTRLTVT.

The chain joins TRBV30 to TRBJ2-1, with a possible D match to TRBD1 (7 bases). The CDR3 is 14 residues long. V was shortened by 5 bases and J by 6 bases, with 17 bases between the two germline ends. Per germline, CDR1 GTSNPN and CDR2 SVGIG (reference sequence). The DNA of the CDR3 is TGTGCCTGGTCCCCCGGGGGACAGATCAATGAGCAGTTCTTC. This gives the protein CAWSPGGQINEQFF. The variable domain in full, completed from reference TRBV30 and TRBJ2-1, reads SQTIHQWPATLVQPVGSPLSLECTVEGTSNPNLYWYRQAAGRGLQLLFYSVGIGQISSEVPQNLSASRPQDRQFILSSKKLLLSDSGFYLCAWSPGGQINEQFFGPGTRLTVL.

The genes are TRBV28 and TRBJ2-2, with D possibly being TRBD1 (5 bases). With 4 bases removed from V and 5 bases from J, the gap between germline ends came to 8 bases. This CDR3 has 13 amino acids. The germline V gene has CDR1 MDHEN and CDR2 SYDVKM. DNA of the CDR3: TGTGCCAGCAGTTCCCCAGGGACCGGGGAGCTGTTTTTT. It yields the protein CASSSPGTGELFF.

This clone was seen a few times. The chain links TRBV14 to TRBJ1-4, with D hard to call. CDR1 is SGHDN and CDR2 is FVKESK in the germline V gene. The CDR3 has 15 residues. V was clipped by 6 bases and J by 2 bases, with 13 bases between them. In DNA, the CDR3 is TGTGCCAGCAGTCAACAACGGGGTACTAATGAAAAACTGTTTTTT. Translation gives CASSQQRGTNEKLFF.

A word on this clone: One end of the junction does not line up with germline, which may come from a read error. This chain joins TRBV7-7 and TRBJ1-4, with D maybe TRBD1 (5 bases). CDR1 SSHAT and CDR2 FNYEAQ come from the germline V gene (reference sequence). The CDR3 runs to 13 residues. Here the CDR3 DNA reads TGTGCTAGCAGCCCTCTTCAGGGCGAAAAACTGTTTTTT. This encodes CASSPLQGEKLFF.